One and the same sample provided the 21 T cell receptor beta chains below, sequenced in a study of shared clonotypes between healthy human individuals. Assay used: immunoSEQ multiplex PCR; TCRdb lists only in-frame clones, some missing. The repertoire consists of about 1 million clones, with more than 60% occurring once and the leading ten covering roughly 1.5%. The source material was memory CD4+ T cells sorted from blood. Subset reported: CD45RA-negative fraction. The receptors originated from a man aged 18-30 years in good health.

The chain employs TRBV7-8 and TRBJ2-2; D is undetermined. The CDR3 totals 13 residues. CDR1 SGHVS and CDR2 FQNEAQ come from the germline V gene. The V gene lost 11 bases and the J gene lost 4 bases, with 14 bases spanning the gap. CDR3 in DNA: TGTGCCGCAGTGGGTGTCAGCACCGGGGAGCTGTTTTTT. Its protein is CAAVGVSTGELFF.

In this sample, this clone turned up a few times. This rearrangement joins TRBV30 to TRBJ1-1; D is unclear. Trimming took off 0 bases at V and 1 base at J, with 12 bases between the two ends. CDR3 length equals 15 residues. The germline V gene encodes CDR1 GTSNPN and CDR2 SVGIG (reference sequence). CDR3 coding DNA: TGTGCCTGGAGTGTACGGAAGGTCTGGAACACTGAAGCTTTCTTT. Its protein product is CAWSVRKVWNTEAFF.

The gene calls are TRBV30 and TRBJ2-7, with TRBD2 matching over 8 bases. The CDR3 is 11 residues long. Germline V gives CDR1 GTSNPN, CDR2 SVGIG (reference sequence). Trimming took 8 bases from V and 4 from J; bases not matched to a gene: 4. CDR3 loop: CANGRGYEQYF. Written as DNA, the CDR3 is TGTGCCAACGGGAGGGGGTACGAGCAGTACTTC.

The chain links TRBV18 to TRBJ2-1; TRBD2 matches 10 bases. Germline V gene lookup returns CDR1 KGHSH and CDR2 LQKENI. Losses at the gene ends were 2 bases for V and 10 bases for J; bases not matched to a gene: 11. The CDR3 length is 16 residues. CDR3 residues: CASSPVSSGSSGEQFF. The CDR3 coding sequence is TGTGCCAGCTCACCAGTATCTAGCGGGAGCTCAGGGGAGCAGTTCTTC.

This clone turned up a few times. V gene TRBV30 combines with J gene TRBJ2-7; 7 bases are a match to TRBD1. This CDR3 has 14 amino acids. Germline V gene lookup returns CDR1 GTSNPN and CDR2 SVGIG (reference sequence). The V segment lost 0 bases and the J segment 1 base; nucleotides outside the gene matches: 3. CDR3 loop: CAWSVKGQSYEQYF. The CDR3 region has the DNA TGTGCCTGGAGTGTCAAGGGACAGTCCTACGAGCAGTACTTC. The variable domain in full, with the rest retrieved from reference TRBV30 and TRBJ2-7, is SQTIHQWPATLVQPVGSPLSLECTVEGTSNPNLYWYRQAAGRGLQLLFYSVGIGQISSEVPQNLSASRPQDRQFILSSKKLLLSDSGFYLCAWSVKGQSYEQYFGPGTRLTVT.

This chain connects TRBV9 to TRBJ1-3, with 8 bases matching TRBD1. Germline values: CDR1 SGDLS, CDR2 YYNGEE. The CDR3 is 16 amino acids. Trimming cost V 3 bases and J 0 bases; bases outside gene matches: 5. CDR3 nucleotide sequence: TGTGCCAGCAGCGAGGGGGACAGGCCCTCTGGAAACACCATATATTTT. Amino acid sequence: CASSEGDRPSGNTIYF.

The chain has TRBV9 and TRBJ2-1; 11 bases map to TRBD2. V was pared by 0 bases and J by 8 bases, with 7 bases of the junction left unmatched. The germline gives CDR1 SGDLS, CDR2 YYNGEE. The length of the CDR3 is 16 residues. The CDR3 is CASSVGASGRFDEQFF. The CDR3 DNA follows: TGTGCCAGCAGCGTAGGGGCTAGCGGGAGGTTCGATGAGCAGTTCTTC. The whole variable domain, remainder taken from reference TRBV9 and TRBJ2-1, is DSGVTQTPKHLITATGQRVTLRCSPRSGDLSVYWYQQSLDQGLQFLIQYYNGEERAKGNILERFSAQQFPDLHSELNLSSLELGDSALYFCASSVGASGRFDEQFFGPGTRLTVL.

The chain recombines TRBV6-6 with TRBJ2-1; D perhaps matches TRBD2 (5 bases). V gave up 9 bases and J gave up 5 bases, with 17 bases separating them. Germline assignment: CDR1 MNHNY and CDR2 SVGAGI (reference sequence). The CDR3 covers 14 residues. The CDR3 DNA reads TGTGCCAGTCAATTTAAGCGGAGTGACAATGAGCAGTTCTTC. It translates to CASQFKRSDNEQFF.

CDR3 sequence (DNA): TGTGCCTGGAGTCCCCGGGGGCGGAATAATTCACCCCTCCACTTT. Amino acids: CAWSPRGRNNSPLHF. The chain has TRBV30 and TRBJ1-6; perhaps TRBD1 as D (6 bases). V lost 2 bases to trimming and J lost 5 bases, with 13 bases between them. Germline values: CDR1 GTSNPN, CDR2 SVGIG (reference sequence). The CDR3 is 15 residues long.

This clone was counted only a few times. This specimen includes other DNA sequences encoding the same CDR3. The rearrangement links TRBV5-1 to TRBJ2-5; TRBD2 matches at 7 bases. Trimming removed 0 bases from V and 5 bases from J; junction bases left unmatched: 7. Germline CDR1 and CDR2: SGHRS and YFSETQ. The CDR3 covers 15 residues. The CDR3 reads CASSLEGGSSETQYF. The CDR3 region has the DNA TGCGCCAGCAGCTTGGAGGGCGGGAGTTCGGAGACCCAGTACTTC.

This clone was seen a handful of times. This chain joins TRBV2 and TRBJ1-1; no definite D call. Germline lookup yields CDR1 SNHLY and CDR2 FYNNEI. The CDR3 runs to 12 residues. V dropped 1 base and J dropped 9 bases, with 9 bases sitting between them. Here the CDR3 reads CASSEGWIQAFF. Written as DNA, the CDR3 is TGTGCCAGCAGTGAAGGCTGGATTCAAGCTTTCTTT. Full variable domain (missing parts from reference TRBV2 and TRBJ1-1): EPEVTQTPSHQVTQMGQEVILRCVPISNHLYFYWYRQILGQKVEFLVSFYNNEISEKSEIFDDQFSVERPDGSNFTLKIRSTKLEDSAMYFCASSEGWIQAFFGQGTRLTVV.

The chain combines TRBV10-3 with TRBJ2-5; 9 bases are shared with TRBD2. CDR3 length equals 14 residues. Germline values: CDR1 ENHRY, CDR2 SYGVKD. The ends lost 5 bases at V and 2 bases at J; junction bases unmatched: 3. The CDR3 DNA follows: TGTGCCATCAGTAGCGGGGGGCTACAAGAGACCCAGTACTTC. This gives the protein CAISSGGLQETQYF.

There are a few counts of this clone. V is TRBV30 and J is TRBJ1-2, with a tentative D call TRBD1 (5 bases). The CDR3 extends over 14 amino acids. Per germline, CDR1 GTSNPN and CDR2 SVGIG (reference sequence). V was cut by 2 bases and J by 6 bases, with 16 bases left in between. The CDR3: CAWSRSGVEDGYTF. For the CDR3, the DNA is TGTGCCTGGAGTAGGTCGGGGGTGGAGGATGGCTACACCTTC.

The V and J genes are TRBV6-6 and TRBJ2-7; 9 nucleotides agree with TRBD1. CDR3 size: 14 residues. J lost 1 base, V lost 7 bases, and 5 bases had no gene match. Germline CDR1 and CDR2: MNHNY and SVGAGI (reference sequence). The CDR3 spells CASIAGQGSYEQYF. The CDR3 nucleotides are TGTGCCAGCATAGCCGGACAGGGGTCCTACGAGCAGTACTTC.

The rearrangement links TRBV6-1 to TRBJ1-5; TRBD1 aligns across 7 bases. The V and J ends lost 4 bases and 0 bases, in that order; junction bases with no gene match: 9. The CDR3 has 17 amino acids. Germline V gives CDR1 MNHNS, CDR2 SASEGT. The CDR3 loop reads CASSVEGAPYSNQPQHF. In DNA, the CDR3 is TGTGCCAGCAGTGTAGAGGGGGCCCCATATAGCAATCAGCCCCAGCATTTT.

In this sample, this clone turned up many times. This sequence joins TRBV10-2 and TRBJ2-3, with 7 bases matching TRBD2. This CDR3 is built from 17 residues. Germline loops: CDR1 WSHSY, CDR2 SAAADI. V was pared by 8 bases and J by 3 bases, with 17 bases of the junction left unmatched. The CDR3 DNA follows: TGCGCCAGCTGGGACCCTTACCTGCGGGGGACTACAGATACGCAGTATTTT. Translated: CASWDPYLRGTTDTQYF.

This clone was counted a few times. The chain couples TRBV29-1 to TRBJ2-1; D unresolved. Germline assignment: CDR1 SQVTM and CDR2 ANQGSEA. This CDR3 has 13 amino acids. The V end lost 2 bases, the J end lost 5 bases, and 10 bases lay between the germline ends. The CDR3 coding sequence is TGCAGCGTTGAAAGGCCCAGAGACAATGAGCAGTTCTTC. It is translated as CSVERPRDNEQFF.

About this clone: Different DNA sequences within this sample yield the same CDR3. The CDR3 reads CASSLAANTGELFF. CDR3 sequence (DNA): TGTGCCAGCAGCTTAGCTGCGAACACCGGGGAGCTGTTTTTT. The J gene is TRBJ2-2, the V gene TRBV7-2; D gene ambiguous. With 0 bases removed from V and 0 bases from J, the gap between germline ends came to 2 bases. The CDR3 spans 14 residues. Germline V gene data show CDR1 as SGHTA and CDR2 as FQGNSA.

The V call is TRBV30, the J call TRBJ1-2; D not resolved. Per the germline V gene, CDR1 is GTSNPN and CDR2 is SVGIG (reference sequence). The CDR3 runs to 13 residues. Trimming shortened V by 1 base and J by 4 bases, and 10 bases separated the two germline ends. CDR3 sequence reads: CAWSGLYIYGYTF. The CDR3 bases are TGTGCCTGGAGTGGACTTTATATCTATGGCTACACCTTC.

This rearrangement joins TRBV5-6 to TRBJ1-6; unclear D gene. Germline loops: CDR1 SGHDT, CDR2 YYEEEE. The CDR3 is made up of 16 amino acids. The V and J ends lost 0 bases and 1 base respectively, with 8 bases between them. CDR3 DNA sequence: TGTGCCAGCAGCTTGGCGTCAGCTTCCTATAATTCACCCCTCCACTTT. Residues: CASSLASASYNSPLHF.

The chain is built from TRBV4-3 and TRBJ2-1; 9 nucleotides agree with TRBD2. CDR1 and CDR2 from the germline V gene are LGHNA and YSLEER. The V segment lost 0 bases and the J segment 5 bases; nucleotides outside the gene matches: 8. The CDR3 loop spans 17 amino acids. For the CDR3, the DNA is TGCGCCAGCAGCCAAGATACTCTCCTAGCGGGAAACAATGAGCAGTTCTTC. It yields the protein CASSQDTLLAGNNEQFF.